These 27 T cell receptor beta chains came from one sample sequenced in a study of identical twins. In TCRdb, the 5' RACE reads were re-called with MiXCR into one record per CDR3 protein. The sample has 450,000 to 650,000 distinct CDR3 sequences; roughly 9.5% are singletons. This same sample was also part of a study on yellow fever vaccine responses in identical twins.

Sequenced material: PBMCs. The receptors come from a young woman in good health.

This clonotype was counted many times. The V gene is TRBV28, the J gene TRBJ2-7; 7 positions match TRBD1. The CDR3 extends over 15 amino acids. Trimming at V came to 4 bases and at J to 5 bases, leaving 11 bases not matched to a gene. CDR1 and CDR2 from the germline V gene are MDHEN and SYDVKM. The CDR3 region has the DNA TGTGCCAGCAGTTCCTCGAAATGGACAGGCAACGAGCAGTACTTC. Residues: CASSSSKWTGNEQYF.

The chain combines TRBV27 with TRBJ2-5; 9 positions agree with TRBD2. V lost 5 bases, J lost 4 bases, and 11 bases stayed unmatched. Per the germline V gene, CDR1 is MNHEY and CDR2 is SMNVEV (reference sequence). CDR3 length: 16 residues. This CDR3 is CASSLIGGLATETQYF. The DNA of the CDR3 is TGTGCCAGCAGTCTCATAGGGGGACTAGCAACAGAGACCCAGTACTTC.

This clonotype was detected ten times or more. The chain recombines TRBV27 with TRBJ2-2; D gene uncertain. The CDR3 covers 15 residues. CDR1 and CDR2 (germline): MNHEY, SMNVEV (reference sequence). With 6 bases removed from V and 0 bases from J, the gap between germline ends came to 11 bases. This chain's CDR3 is CASRIRVTNTGELFF. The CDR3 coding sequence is TGTGCCAGCAGAATCCGGGTCACGAACACCGGGGAGCTGTTTTTT.

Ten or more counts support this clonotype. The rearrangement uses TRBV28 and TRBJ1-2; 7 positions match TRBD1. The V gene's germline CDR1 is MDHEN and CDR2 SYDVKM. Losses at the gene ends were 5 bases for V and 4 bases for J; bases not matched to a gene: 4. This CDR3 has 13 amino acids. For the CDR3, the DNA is TGTGCCAGCAGTAACAGGGGAGGCTATGGCTACACCTTC. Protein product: CASSNRGGYGYTF.

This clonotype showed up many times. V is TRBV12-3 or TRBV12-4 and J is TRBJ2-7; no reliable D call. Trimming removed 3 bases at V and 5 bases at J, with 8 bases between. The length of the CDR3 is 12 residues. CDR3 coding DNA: TGTGCCAGCAGTTTCGTCGTGAACGAGCAGTACTTC. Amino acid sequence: CASSFVVNEQYF.

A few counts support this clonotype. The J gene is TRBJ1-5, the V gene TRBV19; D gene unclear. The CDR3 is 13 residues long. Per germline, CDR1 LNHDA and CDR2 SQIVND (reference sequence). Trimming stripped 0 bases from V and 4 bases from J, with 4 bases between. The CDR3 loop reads CASSIDKNQPQHF. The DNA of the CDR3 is TGTGCCAGTAGTATAGACAAAAATCAGCCCCAGCATTTT.

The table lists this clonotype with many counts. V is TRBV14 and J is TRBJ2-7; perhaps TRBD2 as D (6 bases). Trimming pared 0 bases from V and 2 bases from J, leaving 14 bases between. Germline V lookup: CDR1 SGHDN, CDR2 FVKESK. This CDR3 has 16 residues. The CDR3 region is CASSQDVGPGAYEQYF. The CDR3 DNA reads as TGTGCCAGCAGCCAAGATGTGGGGCCGGGGGCCTACGAGCAGTACTTC.

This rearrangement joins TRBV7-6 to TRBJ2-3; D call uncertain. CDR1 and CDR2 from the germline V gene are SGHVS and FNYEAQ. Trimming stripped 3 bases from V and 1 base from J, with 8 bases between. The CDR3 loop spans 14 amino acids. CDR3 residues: CASSFGDGTDTQYF. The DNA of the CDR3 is TGTGCCAGCAGCTTTGGGGATGGCACAGATACGCAGTATTTT.

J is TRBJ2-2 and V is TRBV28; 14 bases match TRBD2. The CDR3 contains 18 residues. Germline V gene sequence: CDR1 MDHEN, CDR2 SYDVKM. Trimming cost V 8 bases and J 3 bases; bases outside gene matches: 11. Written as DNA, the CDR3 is TGTGCCAGCTGCCCTGGGACTAGCGGGAGCTCGGACACCGGGGAGCTGTTTTTT. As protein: CASCPGTSGSSDTGELFF.

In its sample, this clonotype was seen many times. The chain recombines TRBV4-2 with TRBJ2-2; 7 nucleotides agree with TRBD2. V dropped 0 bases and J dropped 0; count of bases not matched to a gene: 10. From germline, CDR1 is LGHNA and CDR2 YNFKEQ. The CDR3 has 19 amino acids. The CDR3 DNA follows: TGTGCCAGCAGCCAAGATGGAGGGAGGGCCGTCTCGAACACCGGGGAGCTGTTTTTT. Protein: CASSQDGGRAVSNTGELFF.

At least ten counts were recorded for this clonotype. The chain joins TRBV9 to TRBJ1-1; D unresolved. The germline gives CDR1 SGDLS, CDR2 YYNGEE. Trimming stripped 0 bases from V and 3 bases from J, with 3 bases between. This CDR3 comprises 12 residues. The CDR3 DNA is TGTGCCAGCAGCGTAGCCGACACTGAAGCTTTCTTT. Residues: CASSVADTEAFF.

The CDR3 loop reads CSVSQAGVRTGELFF. DNA of the CDR3: TGCAGCGTTTCCCAGGCGGGTGTACGCACCGGGGAGCTGTTTTTT. V and J are TRBV29-1 and TRBJ2-2; tentatively, D is TRBD2 (5 bases). The length of the CDR3 is 15 residues. Germline values: CDR1 SQVTM, CDR2 ANQGSEA. Trimming took off 5 bases at V and 4 bases at J, with 17 bases between the two ends.

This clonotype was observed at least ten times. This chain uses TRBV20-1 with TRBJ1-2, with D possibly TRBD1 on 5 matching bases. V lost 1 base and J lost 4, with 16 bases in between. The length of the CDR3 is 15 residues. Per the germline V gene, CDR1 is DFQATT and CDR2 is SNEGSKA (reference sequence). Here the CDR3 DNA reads TGCAGTGCTAGAGCAACGGGACGGAGATTCTATGGCTACACCTTC. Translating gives CSARATGRRFYGYTF.

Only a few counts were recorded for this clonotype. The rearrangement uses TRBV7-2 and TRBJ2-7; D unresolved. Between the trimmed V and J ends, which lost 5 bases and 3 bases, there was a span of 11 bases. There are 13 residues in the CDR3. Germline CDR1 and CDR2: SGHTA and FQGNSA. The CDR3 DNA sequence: TGTGCCAGCAGCCCCAGGCCGGACTACGAGCAGTACTTC. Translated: CASSPRPDYEQYF.

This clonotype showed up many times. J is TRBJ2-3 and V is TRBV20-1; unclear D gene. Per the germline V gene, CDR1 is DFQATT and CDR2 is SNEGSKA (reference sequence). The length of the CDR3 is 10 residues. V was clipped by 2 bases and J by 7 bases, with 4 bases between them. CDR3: CSARQNTQYF. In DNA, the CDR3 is TGCAGTGCTAGACAGAATACGCAGTATTTT.

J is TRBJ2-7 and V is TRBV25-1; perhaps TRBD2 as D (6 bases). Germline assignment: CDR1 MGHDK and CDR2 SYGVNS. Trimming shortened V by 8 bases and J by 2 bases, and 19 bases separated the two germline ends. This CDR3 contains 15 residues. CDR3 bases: TGTGCCAGCTCAGACCCGACGGGAGCACCCTACGAGCAGTACTTC. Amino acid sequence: CASSDPTGAPYEQYF.

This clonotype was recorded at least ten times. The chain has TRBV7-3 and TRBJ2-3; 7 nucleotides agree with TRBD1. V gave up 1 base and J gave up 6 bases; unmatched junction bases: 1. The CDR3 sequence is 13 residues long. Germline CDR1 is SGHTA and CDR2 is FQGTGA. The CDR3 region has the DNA TGTGCCAGCAGCTTAAAGGGGGCCGATACGCAGTATTTT. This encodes CASSLKGADTQYF.

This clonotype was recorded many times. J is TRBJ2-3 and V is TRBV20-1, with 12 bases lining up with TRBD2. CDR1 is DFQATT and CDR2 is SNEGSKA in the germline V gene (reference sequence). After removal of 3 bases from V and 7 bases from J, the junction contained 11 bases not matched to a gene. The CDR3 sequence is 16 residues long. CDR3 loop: CSARTLAGGDLNTQYF. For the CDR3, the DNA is TGCAGTGCTAGGACACTAGCGGGGGGTGACTTGAATACGCAGTATTTT.

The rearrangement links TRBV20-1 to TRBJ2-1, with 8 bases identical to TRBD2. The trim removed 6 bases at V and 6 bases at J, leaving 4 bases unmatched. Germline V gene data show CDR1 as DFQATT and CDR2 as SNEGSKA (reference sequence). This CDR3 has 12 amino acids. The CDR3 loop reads CSASGGINEQFF. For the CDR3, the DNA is TGCAGTGCCTCGGGGGGGATCAATGAGCAGTTCTTC.

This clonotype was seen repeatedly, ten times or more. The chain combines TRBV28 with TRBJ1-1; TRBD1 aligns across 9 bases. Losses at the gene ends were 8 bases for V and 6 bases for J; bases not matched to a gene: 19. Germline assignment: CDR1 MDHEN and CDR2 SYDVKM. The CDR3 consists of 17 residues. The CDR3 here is CASSRGQGFGQWAEAFF. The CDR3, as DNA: TGTGCCAGCTCCCGGGGACAGGGTTTTGGACAATGGGCTGAAGCTTTCTTT.

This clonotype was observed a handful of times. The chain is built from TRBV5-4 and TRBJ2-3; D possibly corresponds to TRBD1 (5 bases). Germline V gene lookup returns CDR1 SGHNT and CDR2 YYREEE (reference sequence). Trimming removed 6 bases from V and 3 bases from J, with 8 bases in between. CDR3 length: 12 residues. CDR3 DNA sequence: TGTGCCAGCAAAAGGGGTACAGATACGCAGTATTTT. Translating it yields CASKRGTDTQYF.

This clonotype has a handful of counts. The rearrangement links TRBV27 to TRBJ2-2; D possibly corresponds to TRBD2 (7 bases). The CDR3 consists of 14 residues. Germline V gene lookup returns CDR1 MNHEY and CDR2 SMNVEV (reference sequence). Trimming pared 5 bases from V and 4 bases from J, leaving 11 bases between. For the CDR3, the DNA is TGTGCCAGCAGTAGAGGGGGGGTCACCGGGGAGCTGTTTTTT. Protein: CASSRGGVTGELFF.

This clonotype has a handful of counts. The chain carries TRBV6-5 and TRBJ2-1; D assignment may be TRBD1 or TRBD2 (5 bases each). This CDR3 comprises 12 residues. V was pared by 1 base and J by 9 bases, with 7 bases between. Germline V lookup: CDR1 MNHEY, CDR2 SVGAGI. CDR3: CASSYFGGEQFF. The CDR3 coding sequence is TGTGCCAGCAGTTACTTTGGGGGTGAGCAGTTCTTC.

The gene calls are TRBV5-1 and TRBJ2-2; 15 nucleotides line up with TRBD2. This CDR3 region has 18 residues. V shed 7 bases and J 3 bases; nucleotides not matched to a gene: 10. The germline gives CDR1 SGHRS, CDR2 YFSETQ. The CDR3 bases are TGCGCCAGCTATTCTGGACTAGCGGGGGGGCCAGACACCGGGGAGCTGTTTTTT. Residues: CASYSGLAGGPDTGELFF. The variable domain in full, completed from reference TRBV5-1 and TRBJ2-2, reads KAGVTQTPRYLIKTRGQQVTLSCSPISGHRSVSWYQQTPGQGLQFLFEYFSETQRNKGNFPGRFSGRQFSNSRSEMNVSTLELGDSALYLCASYSGLAGGPDTGELFFGEGSRLTVL.

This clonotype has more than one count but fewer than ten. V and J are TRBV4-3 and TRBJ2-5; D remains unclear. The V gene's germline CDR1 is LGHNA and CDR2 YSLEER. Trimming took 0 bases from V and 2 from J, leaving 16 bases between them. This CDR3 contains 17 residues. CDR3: CASSQDRSGIGQETQYF. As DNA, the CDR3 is TGCGCCAGCAGCCAAGATCGGTCCGGAATCGGGCAAGAGACCCAGTACTTC.

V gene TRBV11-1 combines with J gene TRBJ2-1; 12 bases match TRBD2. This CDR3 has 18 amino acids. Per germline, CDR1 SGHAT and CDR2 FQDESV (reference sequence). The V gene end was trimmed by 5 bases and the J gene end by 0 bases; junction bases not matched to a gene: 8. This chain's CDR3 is CASSPRTSGDSSYNEQFF. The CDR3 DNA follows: TGTGCCAGCAGCCCCAGGACTAGCGGGGACAGCTCCTACAATGAGCAGTTCTTC.

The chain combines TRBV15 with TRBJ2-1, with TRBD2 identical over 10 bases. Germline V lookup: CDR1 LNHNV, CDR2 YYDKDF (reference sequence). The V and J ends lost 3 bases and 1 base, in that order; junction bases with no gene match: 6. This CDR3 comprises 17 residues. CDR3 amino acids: CATSSSSGGASYNEQFF. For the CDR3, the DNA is TGTGCCACCAGCAGTTCCAGCGGGGGGGCGTCCTACAATGAGCAGTTCTTC. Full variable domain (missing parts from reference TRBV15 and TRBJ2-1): DAMVIQNPRYQVTQFGKPVTLSCSQTLNHNVMYWYQQKSSQAPKLLFHYYDKDFNNEADTPDNFQSRRPNTSFCFLDIRSPGLGDTAMYLCATSSSSGGASYNEQFFGPGTRLTVL.